Shown below are 24 T cell receptor beta chains from a single sample sequenced in a study of human T cells and chemical hapten exposure. TCRdb re-analysed the RACE reads in MiXCR, keeping a single row per CDR3 protein. The table includes about 190,000 distinct CDR3 sequences, more than 20% detected once. Time point: patch test 3, about 24 weeks after DPC sensitization. Documented treatment: therapeutic diphenylcyclopropenone sensitization with weekly scalp DPC. Material: whole blood, obtained in connection with sensitization to the hapten diphenylcyclopropenone (DPC). Every receptor here comes from a woman in her thirties or forties with alopecia areata. Some clones in this sample may be carry-over from other donors' samples.

The chain uses TRBV7-2 and TRBJ2-2, with TRBD1 matching 9 bases. CDR1 is SGHTA and CDR2 is FQGNSA in the germline V gene. V dropped 6 bases and J dropped 1; count of bases not matched to a gene: 3. The CDR3 has 15 residues. The CDR3 spells CASRVDRGNTGELFF. CDR3 DNA sequence: TGTGCCAGCAGGGTGGACAGGGGGAACACCGGGGAGCTGTTTTTT.

The sample holds a few counts of this clonotype. The V and J genes are TRBV7-9 and TRBJ2-7; TRBD1 is a possible D gene (5 bases). The V end was cut by 1 base, the J end by 6 bases, with 7 bases between. CDR1 is SEHNR, CDR2 FQNEAQ, per germline (reference sequence). CDR3 length: 12 amino acids. CDR3 in DNA: TGTGCCAGCAGCTTAGACAGGCCCGAGCAGTACTTC. It is translated as CASSLDRPEQYF. The full variable domain, completed using reference TRBV7-9 and TRBJ2-7, is DTGVSQNPRHKITKRGQNVTFRCDPISEHNRLYWYRQTLGQGPEFLTYFQNEAQLEKSRLLSDRFSAERPKGSFSTLEIQRTEQGDSAMYLCASSLDRPEQYFGPGTRLTVT.

The chain joins TRBV3-1 to TRBJ2-1; 9 bases map to TRBD2. V trimming: 1 base; J trimming: 9 bases; junction bases outside the gene matches: 10. Germline CDR1 is LGHDT and CDR2 is YNNKEL (reference sequence). This CDR3 spans 16 amino acids. CDR3 in amino acids: CASSQVGLAGSLEQFF. Here the CDR3 DNA reads TGTGCCAGCAGCCAAGTTGGTCTAGCGGGATCCCTTGAGCAGTTCTTC.

This chain joins TRBV29-1 and TRBJ1-2, with D uncertain. CDR1 and CDR2 (germline): SQVTM, ANQGSEA. This CDR3 has 12 residues. Trimming stripped 7 bases from V and 6 bases from J, with 15 bases between. The CDR3 reads CSGTALLDGYTF. CDR3 bases: TGCAGCGGGACGGCCCTTCTTGATGGCTACACCTTC.

V gene TRBV5-1 combines with J gene TRBJ1-1; D gene uncertain. CDR3 size: 14 residues. The germline V gene has CDR1 SGHRS and CDR2 YFSETQ. Trimming pared 2 bases from V and 0 bases from J, leaving 8 bases between. In nucleotides, the CDR3 is TGCGCCAGCAGCTTAAACAGTTTGAACACTGAAGCTTTCTTT. It encodes CASSLNSLNTEAFF.

The V and J genes are TRBV4-2 and TRBJ1-5; D remains unclear. The CDR3 is 18 amino acids. The ends were cut back, 4 bases at V and 6 bases at J, with 25 bases in the middle. CDR1 LGHNA and CDR2 YNFKEQ come from the germline V gene. The CDR3 nucleotides are TGTGCCAGCAGCCCGACCCCATGGGAGGGATTGAGCGGTCAGCCCCAGCATTTT. Its protein is CASSPTPWEGLSGQPQHF.

In its sample, this clonotype was seen a few times. The chain uses TRBV20-1 and TRBJ2-1, with D perhaps TRBD1 (6 bases). Germline V gives CDR1 DFQATT, CDR2 SNEGSKA (reference sequence). V dropped 3 bases and J dropped 6 bases, with 15 bases sitting between them. This CDR3 comprises 14 residues. CDR3 coding DNA: TGCAGTGCTAGCGGACCCCGAGGGGGCAATGAGCAGTTCTTC. As protein: CSASGPRGGNEQFF.

This clonotype was counted only a few times. The chain uses TRBV4-3 and TRBJ1-2; 7 bases fit TRBD1. The germline CDR1 and CDR2 sequences are LGHNA and YSLEER. The CDR3 loop spans 15 amino acids. Trimming removed 1 base from V and 2 bases from J; junction bases left unmatched: 4. Here the CDR3 DNA reads TGCGCCAGCAGCCAAGCCCCGACAGGGAACTATGGCTACACCTTC. As protein: CASSQAPTGNYGYTF.

This clonotype has just a few counts. The chain joins TRBV4-3 to TRBJ2-1, with D perhaps TRBD2 (6 bases). V was pared by 0 bases and J by 0 bases, with 12 bases between. CDR1 is LGHNA, CDR2 YSLEER, per germline. This CDR3 has 17 residues. This CDR3 is CASSQDFTGVSYNEQFF. The DNA for the CDR3 is TGCGCCAGCAGCCAAGACTTTACGGGAGTCTCCTACAATGAGCAGTTCTTC.

This chain connects TRBV6-5 to TRBJ1-5; D might be TRBD1 (6 bases). Trimming took off 6 bases at V and 5 bases at J, with 11 bases between the two ends. This CDR3 contains 13 residues. Germline values: CDR1 MNHEY, CDR2 SVGAGI. For the CDR3, the DNA is TGTGCCAGCAGGGGGGCAGGGGATCAGCCCCAGCATTTT. Amino acid sequence: CASRGAGDQPQHF.

This clonotype came up a few times. The genes are TRBV20-1 and TRBJ2-1; tentative D call: TRBD1 (6 bases). CDR3 length: 11 residues. V was pared by 8 bases and J by 6 bases, with 11 bases between. Germline lookup yields CDR1 DFQATT and CDR2 SNEGSKA (reference sequence). CDR3 sequence reads: CSTLGGNEQFF. CDR3 nucleotide sequence: TGCAGTACCTTAGGGGGCAATGAGCAGTTCTTC.

This chain uses TRBV20-1 with TRBJ1-2; D remains ambiguous. There are 13 residues in the CDR3. CDR1 is DFQATT and CDR2 is SNEGSKA in the germline V gene (reference sequence). V dropped 0 bases and J dropped 7 bases, with 12 bases sitting between them. The CDR3 sequence: CSARDPSGVGYTF. The CDR3 DNA reads as TGCAGTGCTAGAGATCCTAGTGGGGTTGGCTACACCTTC.

The gene calls are TRBV5-1 and TRBJ2-3, with 12 positions matching TRBD2. The germline CDR1 and CDR2 sequences are SGHRS and YFSETQ. The CDR3 has 18 residues. V was clipped by 0 bases and J by 0 bases; unmatched bases: 5. In DNA, the CDR3 is TGCGCCAGCAGCTTGGGCCTAGCGGGAGGGCCTAGCACAGATACGCAGTATTTT. Translating it yields CASSLGLAGGPSTDTQYF.

Only a few counts were recorded for this clonotype. The chain employs TRBV27 and TRBJ2-2, with D possibly being TRBD1 (6 bases). The length of the CDR3 is 14 residues. Germline V gene data show CDR1 as MNHEY and CDR2 as SMNVEV (reference sequence). Trimming took off 5 bases at V and 1 base at J, with 8 bases between the two ends. Written as DNA, the CDR3 is TGTGCCAGCAGTCGGGACAAGAACACCGGGGAGCTGTTTTTT. This gives the protein CASSRDKNTGELFF.

The rearrangement joins TRBV5-1 to TRBJ2-5, with a tentative D call TRBD1 (6 bases). Trimming stripped 3 bases from V and 4 bases from J, with 13 bases between. The germline V gene has CDR1 SGHRS and CDR2 YFSETQ. This CDR3 has 14 amino acids. CDR3 residues: CASSSTTGGETQYF. In DNA, the CDR3 is TGCGCCAGCAGCTCCACGACAGGTGGAGAGACCCAGTACTTC.

The V gene is TRBV4-3, the J gene TRBJ1-4; D not certain. Trimming removed 0 bases at V and 7 bases at J, with 6 bases between. This CDR3 contains 13 residues. Germline values: CDR1 LGHNA, CDR2 YSLEER. The CDR3: CASSQDNSEKLFF. Written as DNA, the CDR3 is TGCGCCAGCAGCCAAGATAACAGTGAAAAACTGTTTTTT.

This clonotype was seen more than once but under ten times. V usage is TRBV5-8 and J usage is TRBJ2-1, with D possibly being TRBD1 (6 bases). The CDR3 covers 15 residues. The ends were cut back, 4 bases at V and 1 base at J, with 12 bases in the middle. Germline CDR1 and CDR2: SGHTS and YDEGEE. Here the CDR3 DNA reads TGTGCCAGCAGCCCTGACAGGTCATCCTACAATGAGCAGTTCTTC. Encoded protein: CASSPDRSSYNEQFF.

This clonotype has more than one count but fewer than ten. The chain links TRBV9 to TRBJ1-2; maybe TRBD1 (5 bases). The V gene's germline CDR1 is SGDLS and CDR2 YYNGEE. There are 12 residues in the CDR3. Trimming left V 2 bases short and J 9 bases short, with 11 bases between. The CDR3 is CASSVSGNRYTF. The CDR3 DNA follows: TGTGCCAGCAGCGTTTCAGGGAACCGCTACACCTTC.

This clonotype showed up just a few times. V and J are TRBV5-1 and TRBJ1-4, with 7 bases that match TRBD1. V lost 3 bases to trimming and J lost 3 bases; unmatched junction nucleotides: 2. CDR1 and CDR2 (germline): SGHRS, YFSETQ. The CDR3 runs 14 residues. CDR3 loop: CASSSGQPNEKLFF. The DNA of the CDR3 is TGCGCCAGCAGCTCGGGACAGCCTAATGAAAAACTGTTTTTT.

This clonotype came up a few times. The rearrangement uses TRBV11-1 and TRBJ1-3; 7 bases are a match to TRBD1. This CDR3 contains 16 residues. CDR1 and CDR2 from the germline V gene are SGHAT and FQDESV (reference sequence). The junction had 7 bases not matched to a gene; V was cut back by 5 bases and J by 0 bases. This chain's CDR3 is CASSPGTANSGNTIYF. The DNA for the CDR3 is TGTGCCAGCAGCCCCGGGACAGCCAACTCTGGAAACACCATATATTTT.

This clonotype was found many times. The chain employs TRBV7-8 and TRBJ2-3; D may be TRBD2 (5 bases). V was pared by 2 bases and J by 3 bases, with 9 bases between. Germline V gene data show CDR1 as SGHVS and CDR2 as FQNEAQ. This CDR3 contains 14 residues. DNA of the CDR3: TGTGCCAGCAGCTTATCAGCGGCTACAGATACGCAGTATTTT. Its protein product is CASSLSAATDTQYF.

The chain couples TRBV4-3 to TRBJ2-2, with D perhaps TRBD2 (6 bases). This CDR3 is 15 amino acids long. V lost 1 base and J 6 bases, leaving 12 bases between the germline ends. Per the germline V gene, CDR1 is LGHNA and CDR2 is YSLEER. In nucleotides, the CDR3 is TGCGCCAGCAGCCAAGTACCCGGGGGACCCGGGGAGCTGTTTTTT. As protein: CASSQVPGGPGELFF.

This clonotype has just a few counts. The J gene is TRBJ2-7, the V gene TRBV29-1; 7 positions agree with TRBD1. The CDR3 covers 16 residues. V lost 1 base, J lost 5 bases, and 14 bases stayed unmatched. Germline lookup yields CDR1 SQVTM and CDR2 ANQGSEA. CDR3 nucleotide sequence: TGCAGCGTTGAAGTCCCCCGGACAGGTTCGTTCGACGAGCAGTACTTC. Translated: CSVEVPRTGSFDEQYF.

J is TRBJ2-7 and V is TRBV6-6, with 7 bases fitting TRBD2. The CDR3 runs 15 residues. Germline lookup yields CDR1 MNHNY and CDR2 SVGAGI (reference sequence). J gave up 4 bases and V 5 bases, and 11 bases lay outside the gene matches. The CDR3 reads CASSQPGDYQYEQYF. In DNA, the CDR3 is TGTGCCAGCAGTCAACCCGGGGACTATCAATACGAGCAGTACTTC.